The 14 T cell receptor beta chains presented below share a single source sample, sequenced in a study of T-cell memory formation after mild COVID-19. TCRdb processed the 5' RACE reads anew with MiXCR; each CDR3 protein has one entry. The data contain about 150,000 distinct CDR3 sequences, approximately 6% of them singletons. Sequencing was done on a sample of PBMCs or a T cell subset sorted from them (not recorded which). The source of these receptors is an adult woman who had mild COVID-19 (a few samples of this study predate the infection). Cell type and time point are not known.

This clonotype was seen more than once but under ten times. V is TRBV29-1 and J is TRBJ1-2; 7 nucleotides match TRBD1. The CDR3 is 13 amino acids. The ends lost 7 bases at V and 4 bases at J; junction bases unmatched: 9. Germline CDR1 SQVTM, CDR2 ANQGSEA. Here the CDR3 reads CSASTGVVYGYTF. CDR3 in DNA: TGCAGCGCCTCAACAGGGGTGGTCTATGGCTACACCTTC.

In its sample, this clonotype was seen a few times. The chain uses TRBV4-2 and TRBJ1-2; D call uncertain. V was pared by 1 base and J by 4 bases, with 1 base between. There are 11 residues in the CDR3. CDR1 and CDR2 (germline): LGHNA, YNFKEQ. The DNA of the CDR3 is TGTGCCAGCAGCCAAGCCTATGGCTACACCTTC. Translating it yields CASSQAYGYTF.

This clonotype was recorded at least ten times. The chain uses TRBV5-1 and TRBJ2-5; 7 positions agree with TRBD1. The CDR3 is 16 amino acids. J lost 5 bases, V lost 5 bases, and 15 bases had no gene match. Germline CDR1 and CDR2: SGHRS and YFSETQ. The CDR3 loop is CASRADGQVGGETQYF. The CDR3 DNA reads TGCGCCAGCAGGGCCGATGGACAGGTGGGCGGCGAGACCCAGTACTTC.

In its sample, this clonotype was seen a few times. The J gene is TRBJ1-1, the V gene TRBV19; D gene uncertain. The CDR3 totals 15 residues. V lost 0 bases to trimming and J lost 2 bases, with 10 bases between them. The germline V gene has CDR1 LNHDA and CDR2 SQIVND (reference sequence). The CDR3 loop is CASSIEEGLNTEAFF. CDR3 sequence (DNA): TGTGCCAGTAGTATAGAGGAAGGGCTCAACACTGAAGCTTTCTTT.

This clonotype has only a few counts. CDR3 in DNA: TGTGCCAGCAGTTTATGGGGGGATATCGATGAAAAACTGTTTTTT. Protein product: CASSLWGDIDEKLFF. V is TRBV12-3 or TRBV12-4 and J is TRBJ1-4; possibly TRBD1 for D (5 bases). Deletions cut 2 bases from V and 6 bases from J, with 13 bases between. The CDR3 covers 15 residues.

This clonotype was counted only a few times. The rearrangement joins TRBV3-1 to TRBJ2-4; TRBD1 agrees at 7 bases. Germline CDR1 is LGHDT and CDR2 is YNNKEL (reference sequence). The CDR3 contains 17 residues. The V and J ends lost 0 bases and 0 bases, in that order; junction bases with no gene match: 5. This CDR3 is CASSQDWYRGAKNIQYF. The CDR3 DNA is TGTGCCAGCAGCCAAGATTGGTACAGGGGAGCCAAAAACATTCAGTACTTC.

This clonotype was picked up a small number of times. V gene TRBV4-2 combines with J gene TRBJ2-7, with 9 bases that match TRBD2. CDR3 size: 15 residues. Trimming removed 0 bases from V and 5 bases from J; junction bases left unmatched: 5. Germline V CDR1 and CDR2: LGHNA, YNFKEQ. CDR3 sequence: CASSQDRGGADEQYF. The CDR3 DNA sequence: TGTGCCAGCAGCCAAGATCGCGGGGGGGCCGACGAGCAGTACTTC.

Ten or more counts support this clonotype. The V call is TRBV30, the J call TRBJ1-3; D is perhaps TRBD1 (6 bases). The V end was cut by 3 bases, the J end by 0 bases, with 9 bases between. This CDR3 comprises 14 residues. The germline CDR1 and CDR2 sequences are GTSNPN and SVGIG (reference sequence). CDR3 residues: CAWRGQSSGNTIYF. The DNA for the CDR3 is TGTGCCTGGAGAGGACAGAGCTCTGGAAACACCATATATTTT.

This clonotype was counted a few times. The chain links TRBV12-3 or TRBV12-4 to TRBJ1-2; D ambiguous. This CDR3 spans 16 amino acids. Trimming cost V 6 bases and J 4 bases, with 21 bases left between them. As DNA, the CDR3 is TGTGCCAGCAGGAGAATTAACCCTGGACGGATCTATGGCTACACCTTC. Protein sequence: CASRRINPGRIYGYTF.

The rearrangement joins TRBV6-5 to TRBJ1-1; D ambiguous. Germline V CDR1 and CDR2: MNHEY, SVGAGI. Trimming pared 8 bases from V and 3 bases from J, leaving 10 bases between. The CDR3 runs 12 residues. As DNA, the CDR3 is TGTGCCAGCCGAGGACCCCACACTGAAGCTTTCTTT. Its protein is CASRGPHTEAFF.

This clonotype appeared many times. CDR3 residues: CASSRGLPYEQYF. The CDR3 DNA sequence: TGTGCCAGCAGCCGCGGACTACCCTACGAGCAGTACTTC. The chain joins TRBV12-3 or TRBV12-4 to TRBJ2-7; D is perhaps TRBD2 (6 bases). V was trimmed by 6 bases and J by 2 bases, leaving 11 bases between them. This CDR3 region has 13 residues.

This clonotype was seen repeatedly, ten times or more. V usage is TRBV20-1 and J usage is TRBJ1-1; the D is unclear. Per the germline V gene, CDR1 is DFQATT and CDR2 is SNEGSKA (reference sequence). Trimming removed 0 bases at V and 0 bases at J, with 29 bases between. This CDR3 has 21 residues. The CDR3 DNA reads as TGCAGTGCTAGAGATGGTATACTCCGGGCACCCAAAAGGCAAATGAACACTGAAGCTTTCTTT. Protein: CSARDGILRAPKRQMNTEAFF.

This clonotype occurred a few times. CDR3 bases: TGTGCCACCCAGGTTGGCGGACAGGGGGCTGGGTATGGCTACACCTTC. This translates into CATQVGGQGAGYGYTF. The chain couples TRBV5-4 to TRBJ1-2, with 11 bases aligning to TRBD1. Looked up from germline, CDR1 is SGHNT and CDR2 is YYREEE (reference sequence). This CDR3 region has 16 residues. The trim removed 9 bases at V and 5 bases at J, leaving 15 bases unmatched.

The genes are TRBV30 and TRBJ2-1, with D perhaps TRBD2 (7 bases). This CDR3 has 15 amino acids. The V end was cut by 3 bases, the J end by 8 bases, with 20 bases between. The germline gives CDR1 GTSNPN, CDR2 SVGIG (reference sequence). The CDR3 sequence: CAWRRWGGPGYEQFF. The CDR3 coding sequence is TGTGCCTGGAGAAGGTGGGGGGGGCCCGGCTATGAGCAGTTCTTC.